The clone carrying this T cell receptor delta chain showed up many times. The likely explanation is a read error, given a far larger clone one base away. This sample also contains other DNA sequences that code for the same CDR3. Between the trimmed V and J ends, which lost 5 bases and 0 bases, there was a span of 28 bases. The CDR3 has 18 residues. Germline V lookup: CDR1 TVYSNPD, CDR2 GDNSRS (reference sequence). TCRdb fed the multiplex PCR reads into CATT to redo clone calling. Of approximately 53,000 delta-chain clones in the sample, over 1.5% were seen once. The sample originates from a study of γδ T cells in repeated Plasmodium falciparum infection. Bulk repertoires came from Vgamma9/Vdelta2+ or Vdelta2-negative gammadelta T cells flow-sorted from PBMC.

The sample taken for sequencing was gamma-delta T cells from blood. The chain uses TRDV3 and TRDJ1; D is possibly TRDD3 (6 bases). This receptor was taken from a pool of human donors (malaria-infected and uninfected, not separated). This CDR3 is CARRLQIWGWPYTDKLIF. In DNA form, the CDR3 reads TGTGCCCGCAGGCTACAGATTTGGGGATGGCCCTACACCGATAAACTCATCTTT. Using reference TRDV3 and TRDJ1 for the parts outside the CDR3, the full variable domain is CDKVTQSSPDQTVASGSEVVLLCTYDTVYSNPDLFWYRIRPDYSFQFVFYGDNSRSEGADFTQGRFSVKHILTQKAFHLVISPVRTEDSATYYCARRLQIWGWPYTDKLIFGKGTRVTVEP.